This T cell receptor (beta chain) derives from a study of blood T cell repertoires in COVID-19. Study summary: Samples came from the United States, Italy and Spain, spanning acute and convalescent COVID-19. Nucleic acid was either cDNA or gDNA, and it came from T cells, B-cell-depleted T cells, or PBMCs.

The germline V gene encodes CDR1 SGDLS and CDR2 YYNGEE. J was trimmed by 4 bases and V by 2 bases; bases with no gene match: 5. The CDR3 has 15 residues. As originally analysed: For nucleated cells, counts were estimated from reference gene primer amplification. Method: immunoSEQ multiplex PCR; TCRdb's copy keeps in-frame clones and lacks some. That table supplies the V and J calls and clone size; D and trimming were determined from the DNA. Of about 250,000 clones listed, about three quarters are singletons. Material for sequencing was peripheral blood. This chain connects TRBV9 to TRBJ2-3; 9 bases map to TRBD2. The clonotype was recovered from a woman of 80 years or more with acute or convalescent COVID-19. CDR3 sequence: CASSVTSGPSDTQYF. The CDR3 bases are TGTGCCAGCAGCGTCACTAGCGGGCCGTCAGATACGCAGTATTTT.